These 32 T cell receptor beta chains were all obtained from the same sample, sequenced in a study of cytomegalovirus exposure and HLA in healthy donors. The study ran its PCR with 60 Vbeta and 13 Jbeta primers. Clones were read by immunoSEQ multiplex PCR, and TCRdb kept only the in-frame ones, dropping some. The data contain about 160,000 clones, less than 90% of them singletons. Material: PBMCs. Receptors were obtained from a woman under 30 in good health and CMV-seronegative.

The J gene is TRBJ1-1, the V gene TRBV19; tentative D call: TRBD1 (6 bases). Germline V gives CDR1 LNHDA, CDR2 SQIVND (reference sequence). The CDR3 extends over 14 amino acids. V lost 6 bases and J 4 bases, leaving 15 bases between the germline ends. CDR3 DNA: TGTGCCAGTAGCAATTTAGGGGGTAGCACTGAAGCTTTCTTT. It specifies CASSNLGGSTEAFF.

CDR3 protein: CASSGGLNTEAFF. The CDR3 bases are TGTGCCAGCTCCGGGGGACTGAACACTGAAGCTTTCTTT. This chain links TRBV9 with TRBJ1-1, with D perhaps matching TRBD1 (5 bases). Germline V CDR1 and CDR2: SGDLS, YYNGEE. Between the trimmed V and J ends, which lost 7 bases and 0 bases, there was a span of 10 bases. CDR3 length equals 13 residues.

The sample holds a few counts of this clone. V is TRBV19 and J is TRBJ2-7; possibly TRBD1 for D (6 bases). The CDR3 has 15 residues. The V and J ends lost 5 bases and 5 bases respectively, with 19 bases between them. Germline CDR1 reads LNHDA; CDR2 reads SQIVND (reference sequence). DNA of the CDR3: TGTGCCAGTAGTGGCCTGGCAGGGGTGATCAACGAGCAGTACTTC. This codes for CASSGLAGVINEQYF.

This sequence joins TRBV5-1 and TRBJ2-3; 8 nucleotides align to TRBD1. Trimming took 7 bases from V and 4 from J; bases not matched to a gene: 8. Germline V gene data show CDR1 as SGHRS and CDR2 as YFSETQ. The CDR3 has 14 amino acids. The CDR3 DNA reads as TGCGCCAGCGTACAGGGGGATAAGGCAGATACGCAGTATTTT. Translated, it gives CASVQGDKADTQYF.

This chain joins TRBV2 and TRBJ1-5, with D unclear. Per the germline V gene, CDR1 is SNHLY and CDR2 is FYNNEI. Between the trimmed V and J ends, which lost 7 bases and 7 bases, there was a span of 14 bases. The CDR3 sequence is 13 residues long. The DNA of the CDR3 is TGTGCCAGCAAGAACAGCGGAGGGCAGCCCCAGCATTTT. This gives the protein CASKNSGGQPQHF. The variable domain in full, with the rest retrieved from reference TRBV2 and TRBJ1-5, is EPEVTQTPSHQVTQMGQEVILRCVPISNHLYFYWYRQILGQKVEFLVSFYNNEISEKSEIFDDQFSVERPDGSNFTLKIRSTKLEDSAMYFCASKNSGGQPQHFGDGTRLSIL.

The chain couples TRBV11-2 to TRBJ2-1, with TRBD2 matching over 10 bases. The V gene end was trimmed by 3 bases and the J gene end by 8 bases; junction bases not matched to a gene: 7. CDR1 SGHAT and CDR2 FQNNGV come from the germline V gene. The CDR3 has 15 amino acids. CDR3 residues: CASSFSSGGEYEQFF. The CDR3 coding sequence is TGTGCCAGCAGCTTTTCCAGCGGGGGGGAGTATGAGCAGTTCTTC.

The V gene is TRBV7-3, the J gene TRBJ2-3, with TRBD2 matching 12 bases. Trimming cost V 9 bases and J 2 bases; bases outside gene matches: 3. The CDR3 runs 14 residues. From germline, CDR1 is SGHTA and CDR2 FQGTGA. The CDR3, as DNA: TGTGCCAGTCGACTAGCGGGAGACACAGATACGCAGTATTTT. This translates into CASRLAGDTDTQYF.

The V gene is TRBV21-1, the J gene TRBJ2-3; the tabulated D call, TRBD2, remains unverified against the DNA. TRBV21-1 is given as a pseudogene. The CDR3 runs to 16 residues. CDR3 DNA sequence: TGTGCCAGCAGCAAAGGAGTCGAGCGGGGGCCAGATACGCAGTATTTT. It encodes CASSKGVERGPDTQYF.

CDR3 amino acids: CASSIWEDTGELFF. The CDR3 DNA follows: TGTGCCAGTAGTATCTGGGAGGACACCGGGGAGCTGTTTTTT. This chain connects TRBV19 to TRBJ2-2, with a weak D call TRBD2 (6 bases). Germline-derived CDR1 and CDR2 are LNHDA and SQIVND (reference sequence). V lost 3 bases, J lost 3 bases, and 8 bases lay in between. The CDR3 contains 14 residues.

The CDR3 DNA is TGTGCCAGCCGAGGGGGCAATGAGCAGTTCTTC. Translation: CASRGGNEQFF. The V gene is TRBV28, the J gene TRBJ2-1; D is possibly TRBD1 (6 bases). Trimming shortened V by 8 bases and J by 6 bases, and 8 bases separated the two germline ends. CDR3 size: 11 residues. CDR1 is MDHEN and CDR2 is SYDVKM in the germline V gene. Together with reference TRBV28 and TRBJ2-1, the CDR3 gives the full variable domain: DVKVTQSSRYLVKRTGEKVFLECVQDMDHENMFWYRQDPGLGLRLIYFSYDVKMKEKGDIPEGYSVSREKKERFSLILESASTNQTSMYLCASRGGNEQFFGPGTRLTVL.

The chain joins TRBV27 to TRBJ2-1; TRBD1 might be the D (5 bases). The CDR3 is made up of 16 amino acids. Germline CDR1 reads MNHEY; CDR2 reads SMNVEV (reference sequence). V was shortened by 5 bases and J by 7 bases, with 21 bases between the two germline ends. Here the CDR3 reads CASSPPGYVDWNEQFF. Written as DNA, the CDR3 is TGTGCCAGCAGTCCCCCAGGGTATGTGGATTGGAATGAGCAGTTCTTC.

This chain joins TRBV2 and TRBJ2-1; 11 nucleotides line up with TRBD1. The ends lost 6 bases at V and 9 bases at J; junction bases unmatched: 7. The CDR3 covers 14 residues. Germline V CDR1 and CDR2: SNHLY, FYNNEI. The CDR3 here is CASRRDRGGGEQFF. CDR3 coding DNA: TGTGCCAGCAGGAGGGACAGGGGGGGAGGTGAGCAGTTCTTC.

This rearrangement joins TRBV19 to TRBJ2-7; TRBD2 matches at 10 bases. The germline gives CDR1 LNHDA, CDR2 SQIVND (reference sequence). V gave up 8 bases and J gave up 2 bases; unmatched junction bases: 6. This CDR3 is 14 amino acids long. The CDR3 DNA reads as TGTGCCAGTCATTTTAGCGGGAGGACCTACGAGCAGTACTTC. Translation gives CASHFSGRTYEQYF. The full variable domain, rest sourced from reference TRBV19 and TRBJ2-7, is DGGITQSPKYLFRKEGQNVTLSCEQNLNHDAMYWYRQDPGQGLRLIYYSQIVNDFQKGDIAEGYSVSREKKESFPLTVTSAQKNPTAFYLCASHFSGRTYEQYFGPGTRLTVT.

The chain is built from TRBV28 and TRBJ1-2, with D perhaps TRBD1 (5 bases). Germline V gene sequence: CDR1 MDHEN, CDR2 SYDVKM. This CDR3 is built from 15 residues. V was cut by 3 bases and J by 2 bases, with 13 bases left in between. This CDR3 reads CASSFSGVRNYGYTF. DNA for the CDR3: TGTGCCAGCAGTTTCTCGGGGGTGAGGAACTATGGCTACACCTTC.

The chain employs TRBV2 and TRBJ2-2; 7 nucleotides agree with TRBD2. This CDR3 region has 15 residues. J gave up 4 bases and V 3 bases, and 5 bases lay outside the gene matches. CDR1 and CDR2 (germline): SNHLY, FYNNEI. The CDR3 here is CASSDLGGSTGELFF. The CDR3 DNA reads TGTGCCAGCAGTGATCTGGGAGGGAGCACCGGGGAGCTGTTTTTT.

The chain uses TRBV6-1 and TRBJ1-5; D remains unclear. The CDR3 totals 11 residues. The V gene's germline CDR1 is MNHNS and CDR2 SASEGT. The V and J ends lost 3 bases and 11 bases respectively, with 8 bases between them. The CDR3 region has the DNA TGTGCCAGCAGTGAGGGCCAGTCCCAGCATTTT. Translation: CASSEGQSQHF.

The rearrangement uses TRBV5-1 and TRBJ2-5; maybe TRBD2 (6 bases). In germline, CDR1 is SGHRS, CDR2 YFSETQ. The CDR3 contains 16 residues. V lost 3 bases and J 5 bases, leaving 20 bases between the germline ends. The CDR3 sequence is CASSYLYREPPETQYF. The CDR3 DNA follows: TGCGCCAGCAGCTACTTATATCGGGAGCCCCCCGAGACCCAGTACTTC.

A word on this clone: A much larger clone differs by one base, so this may be a read error. The chain combines TRBV13 with TRBJ2-2, with 10 nucleotides matching TRBD1. Germline CDR1 reads PRHDT; CDR2 reads FYEKMQ (reference sequence). The CDR3 is 13 amino acids. The V and J ends lost 8 bases and 5 bases, in that order; junction bases with no gene match: 2. CDR3 coding DNA: TGTGCCAGCGGGACAGGGGAGACCGGGGAGCTGTTTTTT. Amino acid sequence: CASGTGETGELFF.

The rearrangement links TRBV7-3 to TRBJ2-3; 12 bases match TRBD2. V was pared by 11 bases and J by 6 bases, with 9 bases of the junction left unmatched. The V gene's germline CDR1 is SGHTA and CDR2 FQGTGA. The CDR3 covers 14 residues. CDR3: CASSELAGGDTQYF. CDR3 DNA: TGTGCCTCATCCGAACTAGCGGGAGGTGATACGCAGTATTTT. Supplemented by reference TRBV7-3 and TRBJ2-3, the full variable domain reads GAGVSQTPSNKVTEKGKYVELRCDPISGHTALYWYRQSLGQGPEFLIYFQGTGAADDSGLPNDRFFAVRPEGSVSTLKIQRTERGDSAVYLCASSELAGGDTQYFGPGTRLTVL.

The chain uses TRBV27 and TRBJ2-7; 8 bases are a match to TRBD2. The CDR3 extends over 13 amino acids. The J segment lost 1 base and the V segment lost 5 bases, leaving 1 base of the junction unmatched. Germline V CDR1 and CDR2: MNHEY, SMNVEV (reference sequence). In DNA, the CDR3 is TGTGCCAGCAGTCGGGGGGGGTCCTACGAGCAGTACTTC. Protein product: CASSRGGSYEQYF.

A single count supports this clone. The chain employs TRBV7-8 and TRBJ2-1, with 8 bases aligning to TRBD2. Per germline, CDR1 SGHVS and CDR2 FQNEAQ. The CDR3 spans 14 residues. J gave up 7 bases and V 7 bases, and 9 bases lay outside the gene matches. This CDR3 reads CASTPGGPRNEQFF. CDR3 bases: TGTGCCAGCACCCCGGGGGGGCCCCGAAATGAGCAGTTCTTC.

The CDR3 loop is CASRITGLAGNTIYF. The CDR3 bases are TGTGCCAGTAGAATTACAGGGCTGGCTGGAAACACCATATATTTT. The V call is TRBV19, the J call TRBJ1-3; TRBD1 might be the D (6 bases). Trimming removed 6 bases at V and 2 bases at J, with 14 bases between. Germline CDR1 is LNHDA and CDR2 is SQIVND (reference sequence). This CDR3 region has 15 residues.

The V gene is TRBV12-5, the J gene TRBJ1-1, with 10 bases identical to TRBD1. Germline V gives CDR1 LGHNT, CDR2 FRNRAP. The CDR3 sequence is 18 residues long. The junction had 12 bases not matched to a gene; V was cut back by 0 bases and J by 5 bases. In DNA, the CDR3 is TGTGCTAGTGGTTTGGTACCTGGGACAGGGGTTGGAGGGACTGAAGCTTTCTTT. Its protein product is CASGLVPGTGVGGTEAFF.

The V and J genes are TRBV5-1 and TRBJ2-3; TRBD2 aligns across 10 bases. CDR1 is SGHRS and CDR2 is YFSETQ in the germline V gene. This CDR3 contains 17 residues. V dropped 0 bases and J dropped 5; count of bases not matched to a gene: 9. The CDR3 DNA sequence: TGCGCCAGCAGCTTGGCCGTAAAGGGACTAGCGCAAGATACGCAGTATTTT. Translation gives CASSLAVKGLAQDTQYF.

Comment on this clone: The identical CDR3 is also encoded by other nucleotide sequences in the sample. This chain connects TRBV6-4 to TRBJ2-1, with TRBD2 matching 11 bases. This CDR3 is built from 14 residues. The V gene's germline CDR1 is MRHNA and CDR2 SNTAGT. V shed 6 bases, J shed 7 bases, and the junction held 5 bases outside the gene matches. The CDR3 loop is CASSDGTSGNEQFF. CDR3 bases: TGTGCCAGCAGCGACGGGACTAGCGGTAATGAGCAGTTCTTC.

V gene TRBV2 combines with J gene TRBJ2-1; tentative D call: TRBD2 (7 bases). The CDR3 extends over 18 amino acids. V lost 8 bases to trimming and J lost 2 bases, with 25 bases between them. Germline V gene sequence: CDR1 SNHLY, CDR2 FYNNEI. The chain's CDR3 is CASPGGGRTPGTYNEQFF. Here the CDR3 DNA reads TGTGCCAGCCCTGGGGGGGGCCGAACTCCGGGTACCTACAATGAGCAGTTCTTC.

The genes are TRBV5-6 and TRBJ1-1, with D tentatively TRBD1 (6 bases). The CDR3 has 16 amino acids. Trimming pared 4 bases from V and 3 bases from J, leaving 19 bases between. CDR1 and CDR2 (germline): SGHDT, YYEEEE. The CDR3 DNA is TGTGCCAGCAGCGGGGGGGGCTCCCCTGGGGACACTGAAGCTTTCTTT. It encodes CASSGGGSPGDTEAFF.

This clone was seen a single time. The V and J genes are TRBV30 and TRBJ2-7; 8 bases line up with TRBD1. The CDR3 spans 13 residues. Per germline, CDR1 GTSNPN and CDR2 SVGIG (reference sequence). V shed 3 bases and J 7 bases; nucleotides not matched to a gene: 8. CDR3 sequence (DNA): TGTGCCTGGAGGGACGACAGGGGTGGAGAGCAGTACTTC. Translated: CAWRDDRGGEQYF.

The chain combines TRBV27 with TRBJ1-1, with no clear D. The germline CDR1 and CDR2 sequences are MNHEY and SMNVEV (reference sequence). The CDR3 loop spans 13 amino acids. Trimming took off 3 bases at V and 0 bases at J, with 5 bases between the two ends. CDR3 sequence (DNA): TGTGCCAGCAGTTTTGCGTTGAACACTGAAGCTTTCTTT. Its translation: CASSFALNTEAFF.

The rearrangement uses TRBV6-1 and TRBJ1-2, with TRBD1 matching over 8 bases. With V trimmed by 9 bases and J by 8 bases, 23 bases remained unmatched. The CDR3 spans 17 residues. Germline CDR1 and CDR2: MNHNS and SASEGT. The CDR3 region is CASNELPLPQGASGYTF. The CDR3 DNA sequence: TGTGCCAGTAATGAACTCCCCCTCCCCCAGGGGGCTTCAGGCTACACCTTC.

The chain has TRBV29-1 and TRBJ2-7, with 10 bases that match TRBD1. J lost 6 bases, V lost 7 bases, and 3 bases had no gene match. CDR1 is SQVTM and CDR2 is ANQGSEA in the germline V gene. The CDR3 is 11 amino acids. CDR3 region: CSAGTGVEQYF. The DNA for the CDR3 is TGCAGCGCCGGGACAGGGGTCGAGCAGTACTTC.

The chain recombines TRBV5-5 with TRBJ2-7; the D is unclear. Germline loops: CDR1 SGHKS, CDR2 YYEKEE (reference sequence). The CDR3 has 18 residues. V lost 1 base, J lost 3 bases, and 23 bases lay in between. The DNA for the CDR3 is TGTGCCAGCAGCTTGTACGCAGGTTCTCCTGCTTCCTACTACGAGCAGTACTTC. Its translation is CASSLYAGSPASYYEQYF.